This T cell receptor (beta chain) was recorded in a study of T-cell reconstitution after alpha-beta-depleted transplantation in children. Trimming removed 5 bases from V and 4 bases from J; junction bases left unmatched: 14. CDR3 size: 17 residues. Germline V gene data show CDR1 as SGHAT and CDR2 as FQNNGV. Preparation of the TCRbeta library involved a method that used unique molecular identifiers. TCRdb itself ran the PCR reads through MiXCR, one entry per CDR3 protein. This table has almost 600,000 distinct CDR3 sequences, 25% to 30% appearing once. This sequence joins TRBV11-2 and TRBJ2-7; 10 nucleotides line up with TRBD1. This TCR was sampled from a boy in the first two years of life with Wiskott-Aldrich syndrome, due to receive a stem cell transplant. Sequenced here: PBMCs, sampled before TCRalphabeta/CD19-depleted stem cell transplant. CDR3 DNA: TGTGCCAGCAGCCTCGGCGGACAGGGGGTTTTTGGGTACGAGCAGTACTTC. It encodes CASSLGGQGVFGYEQYF.